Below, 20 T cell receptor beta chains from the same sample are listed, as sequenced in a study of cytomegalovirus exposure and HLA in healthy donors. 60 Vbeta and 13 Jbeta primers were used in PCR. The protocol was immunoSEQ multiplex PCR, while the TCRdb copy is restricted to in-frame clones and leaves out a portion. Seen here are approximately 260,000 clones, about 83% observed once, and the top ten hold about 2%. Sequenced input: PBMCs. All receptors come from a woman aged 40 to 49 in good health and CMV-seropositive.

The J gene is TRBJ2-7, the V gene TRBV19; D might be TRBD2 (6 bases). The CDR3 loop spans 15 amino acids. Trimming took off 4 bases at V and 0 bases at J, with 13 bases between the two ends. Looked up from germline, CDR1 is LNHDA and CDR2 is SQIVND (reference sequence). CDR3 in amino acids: CASSNPGGISYEQYF. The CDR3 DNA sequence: TGTGCCAGTAGTAACCCAGGCGGGATCTCCTACGAGCAGTACTTC.

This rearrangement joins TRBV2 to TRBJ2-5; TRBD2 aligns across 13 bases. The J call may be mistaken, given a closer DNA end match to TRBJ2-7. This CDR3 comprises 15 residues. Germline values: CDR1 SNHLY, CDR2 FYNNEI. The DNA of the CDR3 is TGTGCCAGCATCCAAGAGGGACTAGCGGGAAGCGAGCAGTACTTC. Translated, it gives CASIQEGLAGSEQYF.

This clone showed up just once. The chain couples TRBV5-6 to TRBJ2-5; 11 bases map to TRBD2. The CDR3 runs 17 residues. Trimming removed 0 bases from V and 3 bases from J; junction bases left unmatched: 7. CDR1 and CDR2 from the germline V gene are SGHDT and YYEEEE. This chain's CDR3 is CASSLEGSGRVEETQYF. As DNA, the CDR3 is TGTGCCAGCAGCTTGGAGGGTAGCGGGAGGGTTGAAGAGACCCAGTACTTC.

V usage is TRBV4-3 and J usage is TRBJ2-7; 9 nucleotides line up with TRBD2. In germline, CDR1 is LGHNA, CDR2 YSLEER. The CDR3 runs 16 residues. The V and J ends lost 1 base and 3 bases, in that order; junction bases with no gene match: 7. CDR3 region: CASSQGAREGRYEQYF. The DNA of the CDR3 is TGCGCCAGCAGCCAAGGTGCGCGGGAGGGCCGCTACGAGCAGTACTTC.

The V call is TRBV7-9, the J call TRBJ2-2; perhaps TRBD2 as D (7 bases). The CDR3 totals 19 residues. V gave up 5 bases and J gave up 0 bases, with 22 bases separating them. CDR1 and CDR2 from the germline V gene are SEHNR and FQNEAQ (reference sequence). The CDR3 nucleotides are TGTGCCAGCAGCACGCAGGGTTCGGGGGGCGGATCGAACACCGGGGAGCTGTTTTTT. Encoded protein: CASSTQGSGGGSNTGELFF.

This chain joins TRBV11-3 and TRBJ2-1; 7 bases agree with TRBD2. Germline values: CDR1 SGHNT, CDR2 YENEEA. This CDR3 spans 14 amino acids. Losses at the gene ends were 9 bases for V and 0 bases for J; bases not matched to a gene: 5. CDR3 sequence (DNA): TGTGCCAGTTCTAGCGGTAGCTCCTACAATGAGCAGTTCTTC. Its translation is CASSSGSSYNEQFF.

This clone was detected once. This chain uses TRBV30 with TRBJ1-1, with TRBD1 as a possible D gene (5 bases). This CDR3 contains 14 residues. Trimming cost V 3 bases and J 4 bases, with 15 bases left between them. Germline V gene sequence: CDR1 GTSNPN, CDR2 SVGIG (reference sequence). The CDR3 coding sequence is TGTGCCTGGAGCCTCCAGGGAGGGGCCACTGAAGCTTTCTTT. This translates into CAWSLQGGATEAFF.

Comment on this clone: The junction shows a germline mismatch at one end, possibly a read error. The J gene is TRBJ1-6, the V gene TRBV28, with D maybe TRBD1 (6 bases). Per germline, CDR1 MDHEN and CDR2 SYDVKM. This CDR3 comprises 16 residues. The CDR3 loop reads CAGSSNGGALNSPLHF. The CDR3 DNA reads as TGTGCCGGCAGTTCGAACGGGGGGGCGCTAAATTCACCCCTCCACTTT.

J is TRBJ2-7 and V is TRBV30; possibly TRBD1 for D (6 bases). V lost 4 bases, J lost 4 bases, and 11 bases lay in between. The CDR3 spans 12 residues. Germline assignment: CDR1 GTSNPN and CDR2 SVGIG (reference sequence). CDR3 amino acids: CAWKGTSYEQYF. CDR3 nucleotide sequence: TGTGCCTGGAAAGGGACATCGTACGAGCAGTACTTC.

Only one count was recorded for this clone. The CDR3 loop reads CSTPTRETQYF. In DNA, the CDR3 is TGCAGCACCCCCACCAGGGAGACCCAGTACTTC. The chain links TRBV29-1 to TRBJ2-5; D remains unclear. V lost 8 bases and J lost 5, with 12 bases in between. The CDR3 extends over 11 amino acids. Germline CDR1 SQVTM, CDR2 ANQGSEA.

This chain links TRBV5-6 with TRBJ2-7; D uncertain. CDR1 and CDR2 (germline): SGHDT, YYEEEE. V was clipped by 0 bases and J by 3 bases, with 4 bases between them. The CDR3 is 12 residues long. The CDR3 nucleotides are TGTGCCAGCAGCTTGGGACTCTACGAGCAGTACTTC. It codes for CASSLGLYEQYF.

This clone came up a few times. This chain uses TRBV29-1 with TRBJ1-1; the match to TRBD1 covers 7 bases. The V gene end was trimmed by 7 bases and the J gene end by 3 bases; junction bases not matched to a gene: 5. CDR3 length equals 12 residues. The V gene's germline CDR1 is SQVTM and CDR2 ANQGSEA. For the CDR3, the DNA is TGCAGCGCGACAGGGATCTACACTGAAGCTTTCTTT. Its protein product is CSATGIYTEAFF.

CDR3 sequence reads: CASSPWTAGANVLTF. The CDR3 region has the DNA TGTGCCAGCTCACCATGGACAGCTGGGGCCAACGTCCTGACTTTC. V is TRBV18 and J is TRBJ2-6, with D perhaps TRBD1 (6 bases). Looked up from germline, CDR1 is KGHSH and CDR2 is LQKENI. V dropped 2 bases and J dropped 2 bases, with 7 bases sitting between them. The CDR3 runs 15 residues.

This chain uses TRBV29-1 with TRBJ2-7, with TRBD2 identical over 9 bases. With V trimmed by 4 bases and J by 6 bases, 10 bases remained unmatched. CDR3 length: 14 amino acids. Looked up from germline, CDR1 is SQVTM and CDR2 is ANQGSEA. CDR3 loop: CSVGAGLAPGEQYF. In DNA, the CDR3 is TGCAGCGTTGGCGCCGGACTAGCGCCGGGCGAGCAGTACTTC.

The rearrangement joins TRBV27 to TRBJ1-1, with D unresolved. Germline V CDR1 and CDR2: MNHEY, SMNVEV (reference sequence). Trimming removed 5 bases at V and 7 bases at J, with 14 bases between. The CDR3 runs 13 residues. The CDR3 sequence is CASSPEGRGEAFF. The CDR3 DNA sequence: TGTGCCAGCAGTCCTGAGGGCCGGGGTGAAGCTTTCTTT.

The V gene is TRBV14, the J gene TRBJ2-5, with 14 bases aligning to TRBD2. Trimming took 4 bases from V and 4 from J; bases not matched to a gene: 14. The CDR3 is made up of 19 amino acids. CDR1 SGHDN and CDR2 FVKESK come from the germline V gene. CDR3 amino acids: CASSPLLGSGLAGAETQYF. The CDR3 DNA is TGTGCCAGCAGCCCTCTTCTAGGGTCGGGACTAGCGGGAGCAGAGACCCAGTACTTC.

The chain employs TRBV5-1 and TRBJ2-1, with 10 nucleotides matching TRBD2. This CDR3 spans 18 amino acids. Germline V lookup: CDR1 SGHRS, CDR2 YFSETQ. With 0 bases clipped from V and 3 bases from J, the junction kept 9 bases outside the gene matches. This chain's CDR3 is CASSLAWLAGAIYNEQFF. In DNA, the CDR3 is TGCGCCAGCAGCTTGGCATGGCTAGCGGGAGCAATCTACAATGAGCAGTTCTTC.

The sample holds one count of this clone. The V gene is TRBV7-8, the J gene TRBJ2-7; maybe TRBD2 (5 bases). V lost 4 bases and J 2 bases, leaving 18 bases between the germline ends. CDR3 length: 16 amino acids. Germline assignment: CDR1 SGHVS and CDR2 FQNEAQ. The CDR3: CASSSRPSSGTYEQYF. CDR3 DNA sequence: TGTGCCAGCAGCTCCCGTCCTAGTTCGGGGACCTACGAGCAGTACTTC.

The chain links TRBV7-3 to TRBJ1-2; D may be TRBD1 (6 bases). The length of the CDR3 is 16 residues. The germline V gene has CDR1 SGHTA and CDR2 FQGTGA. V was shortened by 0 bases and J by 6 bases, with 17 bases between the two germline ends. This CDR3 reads CASSLTGNGRQDGYTF. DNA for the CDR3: TGTGCCAGCAGCTTAACGGGGAACGGAAGACAGGATGGCTACACCTTC. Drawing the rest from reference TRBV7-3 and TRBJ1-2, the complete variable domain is GAGVSQTPSNKVTEKGKYVELRCDPISGHTALYWYRQSLGQGPEFLIYFQGTGAADDSGLPNDRFFAVRPEGSVSTLKIQRTERGDSAVYLCASSLTGNGRQDGYTFGSGTRLTVV.

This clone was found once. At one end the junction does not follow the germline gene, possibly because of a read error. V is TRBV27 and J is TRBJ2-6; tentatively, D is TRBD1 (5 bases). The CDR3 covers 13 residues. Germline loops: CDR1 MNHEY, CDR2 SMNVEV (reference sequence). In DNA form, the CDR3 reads TGTGCCAGCCGGAGCTCTGGGGCCAACGGCCTGACTTTC. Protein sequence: CASRSSGANGLTF.